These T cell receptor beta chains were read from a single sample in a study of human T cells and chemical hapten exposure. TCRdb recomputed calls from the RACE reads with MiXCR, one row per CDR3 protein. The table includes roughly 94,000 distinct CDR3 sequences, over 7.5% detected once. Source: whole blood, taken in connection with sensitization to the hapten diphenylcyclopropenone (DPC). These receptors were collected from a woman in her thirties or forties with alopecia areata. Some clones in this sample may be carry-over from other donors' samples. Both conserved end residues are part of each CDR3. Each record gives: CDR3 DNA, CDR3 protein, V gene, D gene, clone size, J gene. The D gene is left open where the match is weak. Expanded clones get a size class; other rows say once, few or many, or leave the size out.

TGTGCCAGCAGCGCCTCTAGCGGGCACTTCTCCTACAATGAGCAGTTCTTC	CASSASSGHFSYNEQFF	TRBV7-9	TRBD2	few	TRBJ2-1
TGTGCCAGCTCACCAGACTACTCACACAGGGGGCCGGAGACCCAGTACTTC	CASSPDYSHRGPETQYF	TRBV18	TRBD1	few	TRBJ2-5
TGTGCCAGCAGTTACCCCCCGGGACTAGCGGGATACAATGAGCAGTTCTTC	CASSYPPGLAGYNEQFF	TRBV6-5	TRBD2	NA	TRBJ2-1
TGCAGTGCTAGAAGTTTTCTGAGCTCCTACGAGCAGTACTTC	CSARSFLSSYEQYF	TRBV20-1	NA	NA	TRBJ2-7
TGCAGTGCTAGAGATCAGCCGCAGGCTGAAGCTTTCTTT	CSARDQPQAEAFF	TRBV20-1	NA	many	TRBJ1-1
TGCGCCAGCAGCTTGGAGCTAGCGGGCAATAATGAGCAGTTCTTC	CASSLELAGNNEQFF	TRBV5-1	TRBD2	NA	TRBJ2-1
TGTGCCACCAGCAGAGACAGAGCGGTCCCCTACGAGCAGTACTTC	CATSRDRAVPYEQYF	TRBV15	NA	NA	TRBJ2-7
TGCAGCGTTAGCCCTCCGGGACTAGCGGATTTCACAGATACGCAGTATTTT	CSVSPPGLADFTDTQYF	TRBV29-1	TRBD2	many	TRBJ2-3
TGTGCCAGCAGCTTATTCCCGGGAAACTATGGCTACACCTTC	CASSLFPGNYGYTF	TRBV7-2	NA	few	TRBJ1-2
TGTGCCAGCAGTCGGACAGGGGGCCAAGAGACCCAGTACTTC	CASSRTGGQETQYF	TRBV6-2/TRBV6-3	TRBD1	NA	TRBJ2-5
TGTGCCAGCGGAAGACAGGGAGTGAATGAGCAGTTCTTC	CASGRQGVNEQFF	TRBV6-2/TRBV6-3	TRBD1	many	TRBJ2-1
TGTGCCAGCAGCTCATACACAGATACGCAGTATTTT	CASSSYTDTQYF	TRBV7-2	NA	many	TRBJ2-3
TGCGCCAGCAGCCCCATGACAGGGGGGTCGGACGAGCAGTACTTC	CASSPMTGGSDEQYF	TRBV5-1	TRBD1	NA	TRBJ2-7
TGCAGTGCCCCTACGCGGCGGGGCACAGATACGCAGTATTTT	CSAPTRRGTDTQYF	TRBV20-1	NA	once	TRBJ2-3
TGCGCCAGCAGCTCGGGGTGGTCTTTGGCTGGAGACAATGAGCAGTTCTTC	CASSSGWSLAGDNEQFF	TRBV5-1	NA	few	TRBJ2-1
TGTGCCATCAGTGAGTCGACCGAGAACTATGGCTACACCTTC	CAISESTENYGYTF	TRBV10-3	NA	NA	TRBJ1-2
TGTGCCAGCAGCCCCAACCCAGGACTAGCGGGAGCGTTCTTC	CASSPNPGLAGAFF	TRBV11-2	TRBD2	NA	TRBJ2-1
TGTGCCACCAGCAGGGCCGGGACAGGCTCCTACGAGCAGTACTTC	CATSRAGTGSYEQYF	TRBV15	TRBD1	NA	TRBJ2-7
TGTGCCAGCAGCCGGACGGGGGTAAAACTGTTTTTT	CASSRTGVKLFF	TRBV5-5	NA	few	TRBJ1-4
TGCGCCAGCAGCTTGGGGGCAATCACCGGCCCGGGAGATACGCAGTATTTT	CASSLGAITGPGDTQYF	TRBV5-1	NA	NA	TRBJ2-3
TGCAGTGCCCCCCCCGGACAGGGCGGAAAGACCCAGTACTTC	CSAPPGQGGKTQYF	TRBV20-1	TRBD1	many	TRBJ2-5
TGTGCCAGCAGTCCGGGACAGGGCGAGCGAGATACGCAGTATTTT	CASSPGQGERDTQYF	TRBV27	TRBD1	many	TRBJ2-3
TGTGCCAGCAGTTACCTGGCAGGGAGCCCAAACAATCAGCCCCAGCATTTT	CASSYLAGSPNNQPQHF	TRBV6-2/TRBV6-3	NA	many	TRBJ1-5
TGCAGCGTCTGGGGGCAGGATGGCTACACCTTC	CSVWGQDGYTF	TRBV29-1	NA	NA	TRBJ1-2
TGCAGTGCTACTGACGGAATAACCTACGAGCAGTACTTC	CSATDGITYEQYF	TRBV20-1	NA	many	TRBJ2-7
TGCAGTGCTAAGGTGAACCAAGAGACCCAGTACTTC	CSAKVNQETQYF	TRBV20-1	NA	few	TRBJ2-5
TGTGCCACCAGTTCGATCCCGGGACGGTCTACTCAAGAGACCCAGTACTTC	CATSSIPGRSTQETQYF	TRBV24-1	NA	many	TRBJ2-5
TGTGCCAGCAGCCCATTTACGACAGGGGGCACTGAAGCTTTCTTT	CASSPFTTGGTEAFF	TRBV12-3/TRBV12-4	TRBD1	many	TRBJ1-1
TGTGCCAGCAGCGGGAGCGGGAGTACGCAGTATTTT	CASSGSGSTQYF	TRBV5-6	TRBD2	NA	TRBJ2-3
TGTGCCAGCAGTGTGGCTAGCGGGAGGAGGAATGAGCAGTTCTTC	CASSVASGRRNEQFF	TRBV7-6	TRBD2	many	TRBJ2-1
TGTGCCAGCAGCCGCTCCCGACAGGGGGCGAAAGATACGCAGTATTTT	CASSRSRQGAKDTQYF	TRBV4-2	TRBD1	many	TRBJ2-3
TGTGCCAGCAGTGAGACAGGGCCCAATCAGCCCCAGCATTTT	CASSETGPNQPQHF	TRBV6-1	TRBD1	NA	TRBJ1-5
TGTGCCAGCAGCCCGGACATGAACACCGGGGAGCTGTTTTTT	CASSPDMNTGELFF	TRBV25-1	NA	many	TRBJ2-2
TGCAGTGCTAGATGGCGAGGCACAGATACGCAGTATTTT	CSARWRGTDTQYF	TRBV20-1	NA	many	TRBJ2-3
TGTGCCAGCAGTAAAGCGGGGGGGTCCTACGAGCAGTACTTC	CASSKAGGSYEQYF	TRBV6-5	TRBD2	many	TRBJ2-7
TGTGCCAGCAGTCTCCTTAGCAATCAGCCCCAGCATTTT	CASSLLSNQPQHF	TRBV6-2/TRBV6-3	NA	few	TRBJ1-5
TGCGCCAGCAGCCAAGTTAAGGCGGGAGACGAGCAGTACTTC	CASSQVKAGDEQYF	TRBV4-1	TRBD2	NA	TRBJ2-7
TGTGCCAGCAGCTTGGGACTGTCCATTAATCAGCCCCAGCATTTT	CASSLGLSINQPQHF	TRBV6-2/TRBV6-3	NA	NA	TRBJ1-5
TGCAGTGCTAGAACTACAGGGGGCCCGACCAATGAGCAGTTCTTC	CSARTTGGPTNEQFF	TRBV20-1	TRBD1	NA	TRBJ2-1
TGTGCCAGCAGCAAGCCGGGACAGGCAACAGATACGCAGTATTTT	CASSKPGQATDTQYF	TRBV5-4	TRBD1	few	TRBJ2-3
TGCGCCAGCAGCTTAGAGGGACGGCTCGAACAATCATTGTTTTTT	CASSLEGRLEQSLFF	TRBV5-1	NA	many	TRBJ1-4
TGTGCCATCAGTGGACAGGGGGGAGTCAACGAGCAGTACTTC	CAISGQGGVNEQYF	TRBV10-3	TRBD1	many	TRBJ2-7
TGCAGTGCTAGACTGGCGCTTAATTCACCCCTCCACTTT	CSARLALNSPLHF	TRBV20-1	NA	few	TRBJ1-6
TGTGCCAGCAGTTTTCATCAGGGAGAGGTGACCCAGTACTTC	CASSFHQGEVTQYF	TRBV27	NA	NA	TRBJ2-5
TGTGCCAGCAGTCCGGACAGTGCCACCTACGAGCAGTACTTC	CASSPDSATYEQYF	TRBV6-2/TRBV6-3	NA	NA	TRBJ2-7
TGTGCCATCAGTGGACGGGCTAGCGGCGCCTACGAGCAGTACTTC	CAISGRASGAYEQYF	TRBV10-3	TRBD2	many	TRBJ2-7
TGTGCCAGCTCCAGGACGGTGCAAGAGACCCAGTACTTC	CASSRTVQETQYF	TRBV18	NA	many	TRBJ2-5
TGTGCCAGCAGCCCCCGGACAGGGGGGATCTACGAGCAGTACTTC	CASSPRTGGIYEQYF	TRBV4-2	TRBD1	NA	TRBJ2-7
TGCGCCAGCAGCTTGGAATCCTCACCCCTCCACTTT	CASSLESSPLHF	TRBV5-1	NA	many	TRBJ1-6
TGTGCCAGCAAGAGGGACACTAGCAATCAGCCCCAGCATTTT	CASKRDTSNQPQHF	TRBV6-5	NA	many	TRBJ1-5
TGTGCCAGCAGTGATACCGGGGGATCCTACAATGAGCAGTTCTTC	CASSDTGGSYNEQFF	TRBV2	NA	NA	TRBJ2-1
TGCGCCAGCAGCCAACCGGGACAGGGGACCAATGAGCAGTTCTTC	CASSQPGQGTNEQFF	TRBV5-1	TRBD1	many	TRBJ2-1
TGTGCCAGCAGCCAGGGACAGGGGGAAGAGACCCAGTACTTC	CASSQGQGEETQYF	TRBV4-2	TRBD1	NA	TRBJ2-5
TGCAGTGCTAGAGATTCCGGACGGGGTGGGGAAAAACTGTTTTTT	CSARDSGRGGEKLFF	TRBV20-1	NA	NA	TRBJ1-4
TGTGCCAGCAGCCAAGATCTGGCTAATCAGCCCCAGCATTTT	CASSQDLANQPQHF	TRBV3-1	NA	few	TRBJ1-5
TGTGCCTGGAGCCGGTTTAGCTCCTACAATGAGCAGTTCTTC	CAWSRFSSYNEQFF	TRBV30	NA	many	TRBJ2-1
TGTGCCATCACCGAAGGGATGACTAGCGGAAACGAGCAGTACTTC	CAITEGMTSGNEQYF	TRBV10-3	TRBD2	NA	TRBJ2-7
TGCGCCAGCAGCTTGGGAAGATCCGAAGCTTTCTTT	CASSLGRSEAFF	TRBV5-1	NA	NA	TRBJ1-1